This T cell receptor (beta chain) appears in the sequencing data of a study of cytomegalovirus exposure and HLA in healthy donors. Here immunoSEQ multiplex PCR was the method, and the copy in TCRdb shows in-frame clones only, minus some. The sample lists roughly 250,000 clones, roughly 90% occurring once. The junction had 6 bases not matched to a gene; V was cut back by 0 bases and J by 0 bases. The CDR3 extends over 17 amino acids. Germline CDR1 reads MNHEY; CDR2 reads SMNVEV (reference sequence). The specimen sequenced was PBMCs. The gene calls are TRBV27 and TRBJ1-1, with 8 bases that match TRBD1. The sequence was collected from a young woman in good health and CMV-seronegative. The CDR3 nucleotides read TGTGCCAGCAGTTTATCCCTGACAGGGGCCTTGAACACTGAAGCTTTCTTT. It encodes CASSLSLTGALNTEAFF.